This is a list of T cell receptor beta chains from one sample in a study of T cell responses to AZD1222 COVID-19 vaccine. Here immunoSEQ multiplex PCR was the method, and the copy in TCRdb shows in-frame clones only, minus some. This table holds 90,000 to 150,000 clones, around 90% found once. The source material was peripheral blood, sampled on day 0 of AZD1222 vaccination. The receptors come from an adult in good health. Both conserved end residues are part of each CDR3. D genes are given only for firm matches. A row's size may be missing; if present it is once, few, many or a size class.

j_gene,v_gene,d_gene,abundance,CDR3nt,CDR3aa
TRBJ1-4,TRBV5-5,-,-,TGTGCCAGCACCTTCGTTATTGGGGGGAGGGGCGAAAAACTGTTTTTT,CASTFVIGGRGEKLFF
TRBJ1-6,TRBV2,-,-,TGTGCCAGCAGTGACCAGGGTAGTGATTCACCCCTCCACTTT,CASSDQGSDSPLHF
TRBJ2-1,TRBV5-4,TRBD2,-,TGTGCCAGCAGCTTGGGGGGACTAGCGGGAACCGGTGAGCAGTTCTTC,CASSLGGLAGTGEQFF
TRBJ2-1,TRBV9,TRBD2,-,TGTGCCAGCAGCCTCAGGACTAGCGGGGTGGGCAATGAGCAGTTCTTC,CASSLRTSGVGNEQFF
TRBJ1-5,TRBV19,-,once,TGTGCCAGTAGTATCGGAGGCAGCTCACGGCCCCAGCATTTT,CASSIGGSSRPQHF
TRBJ1-2,TRBV7-3,TRBD1,-,TGTGCCAGCAGCCTGAGCCCGGGACAGCAGTATGGCTACACCTTC,CASSLSPGQQYGYTF
TRBJ1-1,TRBV12-3/TRBV12-4,-,-,TGTGCCAGCAGTTTACAGGAGAACACTGAAGCTTTCTTT,CASSLQENTEAFF
TRBJ2-1,TRBV6-1,TRBD2,-,TGTGCCAGCGGTGGGGTAGCGGGGCCTTCCGGATATGAGCAGTTCTTC,CASGGVAGPSGYEQFF
TRBJ2-1,TRBV19,-,once,TGTGCCAGTAGTTACCTCGGGACACTTAACAATGAGCAGTTCTTC,CASSYLGTLNNEQFF
TRBJ2-1,TRBV4-2,-,-,TGTGCCAGCAGCCAAGAGGTAGAGAAGCAGTTCTTC,CASSQEVEKQFF
TRBJ2-2,TRBV14,-,-,TGTGCCAGCAGCCAAGTAGTGTACACCGGGGAGCTGTTTTTT,CASSQVVYTGELFF
TRBJ2-2,TRBV19,TRBD2,-,TGTGCCAGTAGTATCGGACTAGGATCCCGCGGGGAGCTGTTTTTT,CASSIGLGSRGELFF
TRBJ2-1,TRBV6-5,-,-,TGTGCCAGCAAGCGAGTAGCCCAGGCCTACAATGAGCAGTTCTTC,CASKRVAQAYNEQFF
TRBJ2-5,TRBV6-5,-,-,TGTGCCAGCAGGAATACGTACGTCCAAGAGACCCAGTACTTC,CASRNTYVQETQYF
TRBJ1-1,TRBV27,-,once,TGTGCCAGCAGTTCTCCCTCCCGAGGGACTGAAGCTTTCTTT,CASSSPSRGTEAFF
TRBJ2-3,TRBV4-1,TRBD2,-,TGCGCCAGCAGCCAAAGACTAGCGGGGGGGGTAGATACGCAGTATTTT,CASSQRLAGGVDTQYF
TRBJ2-1,TRBV28,TRBD2,once,TGTGCCAGCAGGCGGCCGGGACTAGCGGAAACCTACAATGAGCAGTTCTTC,CASRRPGLAETYNEQFF
TRBJ1-5,TRBV7-9,-,-,TGTGCCAGCAGCTTCCTCAATCAGCCCCAGCATTTT,CASSFLNQPQHF
TRBJ2-1,TRBV3-1/TRBV3-2,-,-,TGTGCCAGCAGCCAAGATTTTCATTACTCCTACAATGAGCAGTTCTTC,CASSQDFHYSYNEQFF
TRBJ2-1,TRBV7-3,-,once,TGTGCCAGCAGCTTAGGGGTTGGGACTGAGCAGTTCTTC,CASSLGVGTEQFF
TRBJ2-5,TRBV2,TRBD2,-,TGTGCCAGCACCTACGGGGGGACTTCGCAAGAGACCCAGTACTTC,CASTYGGTSQETQYF
TRBJ2-7,TRBV2,TRBD1,-,TGTGCCAGCGAGGGGGCTGTAACAGGGAACTACGAGCAGTACTTC,CASEGAVTGNYEQYF
TRBJ2-5,TRBV7-3,-,-,TGTGCCAGCAGCTTAATTCCCTACGAGGGGACCCAGTACTTC,CASSLIPYEGTQYF